The clone carrying this T cell receptor beta chain was seen just once. The data belong to a study of shared clonotypes between healthy human individuals. V gave up 4 bases and J gave up 1 base, with 10 bases separating them. This CDR3 spans 14 amino acids. Germline V lookup: CDR1 SGDLS, CDR2 YYNGEE. Some clones are missing from TCRdb's copy, which holds only in-frame ones; the method was immunoSEQ multiplex PCR. This sample has roughly 570,000 clones; roughly 98% occur once, and the top ten carry 0.3%. Selected positively for CCR7 and CD45RO-negative, naive CD8 cells excluded terminally differentiated effector memory CD45RA+ cells.

Material: naive CD8+ T cells sorted from blood. This TCR was recovered from a man aged 25 to 40 in good health. The rearrangement links TRBV9 to TRBJ2-3, with no clear D. CDR3 in amino acids: CASSPGVRTDTQYF. The CDR3 nucleotides are TGTGCCAGCAGCCCCGGAGTGCGCACAGATACGCAGTATTTT. Filled out from reference TRBV9 and TRBJ2-3, the complete variable domain reads DSGVTQTPKHLITATGQRVTLRCSPRSGDLSVYWYQQSLDQGLQFLIQYYNGEERAKGNILERFSAQQFPDLHSELNLSSLELGDSALYFCASSPGVRTDTQYFGPGTRLTVL.